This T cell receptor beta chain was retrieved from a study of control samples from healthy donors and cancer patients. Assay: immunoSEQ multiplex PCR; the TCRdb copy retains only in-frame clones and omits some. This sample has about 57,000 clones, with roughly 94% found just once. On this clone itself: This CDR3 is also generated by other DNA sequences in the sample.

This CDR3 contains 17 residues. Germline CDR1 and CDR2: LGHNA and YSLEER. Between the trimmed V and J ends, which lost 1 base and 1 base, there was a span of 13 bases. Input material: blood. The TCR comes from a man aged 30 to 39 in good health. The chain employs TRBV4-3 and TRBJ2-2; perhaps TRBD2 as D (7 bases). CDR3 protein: CASSQVGRGLNTGELFF. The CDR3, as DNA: TGCGCCAGCAGCCAAGTGGGGCGGGGGCTGAACACCGGGGAGCTGTTTTTT.